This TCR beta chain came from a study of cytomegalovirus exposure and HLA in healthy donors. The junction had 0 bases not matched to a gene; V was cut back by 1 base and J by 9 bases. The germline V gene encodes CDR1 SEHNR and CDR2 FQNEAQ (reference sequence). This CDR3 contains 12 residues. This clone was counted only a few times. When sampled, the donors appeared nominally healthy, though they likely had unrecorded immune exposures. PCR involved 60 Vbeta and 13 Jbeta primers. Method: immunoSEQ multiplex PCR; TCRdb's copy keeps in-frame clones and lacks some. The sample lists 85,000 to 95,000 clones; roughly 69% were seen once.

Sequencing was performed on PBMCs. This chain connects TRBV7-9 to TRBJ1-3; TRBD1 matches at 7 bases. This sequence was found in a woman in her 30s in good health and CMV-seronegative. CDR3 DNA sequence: TGTGCCAGCAGCTTAGGGACAGGCACCATATATTTT. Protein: CASSLGTGTIYF.